Detailed here is one T cell receptor beta chain. Germline trimming cut 0 bases from V and 1 base from J; bases unmatched to any gene: 12. The CDR3 spans 20 residues. Germline CDR1 is SGDLS and CDR2 is YYNGEE. This sample was taken from a study of CDR3 diversity in severe acne. From the PCR reads, TCRdb called clonotypes with MiXCR, one entry per CDR3 protein. Of 97,000 or so distinct CDR3 sequences in the sample, about half are singletons; the top ten hold under 15%. The TCR sequence derives from a male donor with acne. What was sequenced was blood. J is TRBJ2-2 and V is TRBV9, with 10 bases aligning to TRBD1. The CDR3 DNA reads TGTGCCAGCAGCGTAGTAGCCGGTATTGACAGGGGGCTGAACACCGGGGAGCTGTTTTTT. Protein product: CASSVVAGIDRGLNTGELFF.